The clone carrying this T cell receptor (beta chain) occurred a few times. The target antigen is unknown. These data come from a study of blood T cells in healthy people across ages. Study background: Template switching picked up about one barcoded beta molecule for each two T cells. Study-wide points: Possibly, changes in expanded clonotypes were confounded because donor CMV status was unknown.

Total RNA extraction produced at least 6 micrograms (per sample) for the study. V was clipped by 0 bases and J by 0 bases, with 7 bases between them. This CDR3 is 15 amino acids long. The germline V gene encodes CDR1 SGDLS and CDR2 YYNGEE. A second PCR, run for roughly 6 to 11 cycles, used a sample-barcoded 5' primer plus a J-beta primer mix. Each of the cDNA molecules was tagged by a template-switch adaptor with 12 random nucleotides. TCRdb reanalysed the 5' RACE reads using MiXCR and keeps one entry per CDR3 protein. Found here are about 1.8 million distinct CDR3 sequences, roughly 49% of them singletons; the top ten hold 2.1%.

The sequence came from a woman aged 40 to 55 in good health. Material: blood. This rearrangement joins TRBV9 to TRBJ2-1, with D unresolved. Here the CDR3 reads CASSVGPSSYNEQFF. CDR3 nucleotide sequence: TGTGCCAGCAGCGTAGGGCCGAGCTCCTACAATGAGCAGTTCTTC.